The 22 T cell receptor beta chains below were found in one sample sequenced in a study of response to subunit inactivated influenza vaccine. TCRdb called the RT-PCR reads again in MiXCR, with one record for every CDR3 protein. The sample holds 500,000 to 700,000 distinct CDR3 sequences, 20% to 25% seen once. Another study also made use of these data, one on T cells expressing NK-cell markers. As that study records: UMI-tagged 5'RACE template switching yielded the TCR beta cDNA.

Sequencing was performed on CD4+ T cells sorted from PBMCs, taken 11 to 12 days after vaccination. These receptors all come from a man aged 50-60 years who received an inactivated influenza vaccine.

The CDR3 region has the DNA TGTGCCAGCAGACGAACACAGGCCTCCTACGAGCAGTACTTC. Translation gives CASRRTQASYEQYF. This chain joins TRBV5-6 and TRBJ2-7; D is possibly TRBD1 (5 bases). CDR3 length: 14 amino acids. The V gene lost 5 bases and the J gene lost 0 bases, with 12 bases spanning the gap. Germline V gives CDR1 SGHDT, CDR2 YYEEEE.

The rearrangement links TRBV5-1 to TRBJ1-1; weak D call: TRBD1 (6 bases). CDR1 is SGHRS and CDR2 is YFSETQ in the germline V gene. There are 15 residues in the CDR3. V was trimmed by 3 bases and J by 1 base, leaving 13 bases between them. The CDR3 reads CASSWVTTGNTEAFF. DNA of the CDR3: TGCGCCAGCAGCTGGGTAACGACAGGGAACACTGAAGCTTTCTTT.

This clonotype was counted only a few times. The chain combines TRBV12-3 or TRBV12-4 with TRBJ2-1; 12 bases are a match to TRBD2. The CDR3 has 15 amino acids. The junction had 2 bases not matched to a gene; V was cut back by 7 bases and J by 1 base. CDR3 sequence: CASTSGRVSYNEQFF. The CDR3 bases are TGTGCCAGCACTAGCGGGAGGGTGTCCTACAATGAGCAGTTCTTC.

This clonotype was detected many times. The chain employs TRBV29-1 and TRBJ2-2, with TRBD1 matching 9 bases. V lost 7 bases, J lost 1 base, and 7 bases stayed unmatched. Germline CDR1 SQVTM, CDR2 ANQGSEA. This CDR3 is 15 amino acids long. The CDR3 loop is CSARTGAMNTGELFF. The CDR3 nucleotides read TGCAGCGCTCGGACAGGGGCAATGAACACCGGGGAGCTGTTTTTT.

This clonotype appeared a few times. The CDR3 DNA reads TGCAGCGTTGCAGGACAGGGACAGTCTGGGGCCAACGTCCTGACTTTC. Its translation is CSVAGQGQSGANVLTF. This sequence joins TRBV29-1 and TRBJ2-6, with 8 bases fitting TRBD1. This CDR3 spans 16 amino acids. Germline V gene sequence: CDR1 SQVTM, CDR2 ANQGSEA. J lost 1 base, V lost 4 bases, and 6 bases had no gene match. Using reference TRBV29-1 and TRBJ2-6 for the parts outside the CDR3, the full variable domain is SAVISQKPSRDICQRGTSLTIQCQVDSQVTMMFWYRQQPGQSLTLIATANQGSEATYESGFVIDKFPISRPNLTFSTLTVSNMSPEDSSIYLCSVAGQGQSGANVLTFGAGSRLTVL.

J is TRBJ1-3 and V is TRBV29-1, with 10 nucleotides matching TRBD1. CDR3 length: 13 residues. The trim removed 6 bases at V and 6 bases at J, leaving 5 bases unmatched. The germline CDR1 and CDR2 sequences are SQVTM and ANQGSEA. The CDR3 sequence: CSVATGGENTIYF. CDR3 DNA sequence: TGCAGCGTAGCGACAGGGGGCGAAAACACCATATATTTT.

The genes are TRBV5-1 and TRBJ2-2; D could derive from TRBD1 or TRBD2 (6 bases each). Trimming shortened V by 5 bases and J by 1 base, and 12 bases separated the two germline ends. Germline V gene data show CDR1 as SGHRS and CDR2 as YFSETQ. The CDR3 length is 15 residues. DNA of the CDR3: TGCGCCAGCAGTTCCGGGGGACAGAACACCGGGGAGCTGTTTTTT. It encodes CASSSGGQNTGELFF. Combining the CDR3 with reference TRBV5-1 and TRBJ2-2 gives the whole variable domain KAGVTQTPRYLIKTRGQQVTLSCSPISGHRSVSWYQQTPGQGLQFLFEYFSETQRNKGNFPGRFSGRQFSNSRSEMNVSTLELGDSALYLCASSSGGQNTGELFFGEGSRLTVL.

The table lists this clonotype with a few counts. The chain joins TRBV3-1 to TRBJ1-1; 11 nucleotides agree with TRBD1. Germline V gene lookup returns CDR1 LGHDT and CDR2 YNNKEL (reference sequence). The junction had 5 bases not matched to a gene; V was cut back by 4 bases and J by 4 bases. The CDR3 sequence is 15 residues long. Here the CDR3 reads CASSRQGTGGTEAFF. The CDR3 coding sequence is TGTGCCAGCAGCCGACAGGGGACAGGGGGCACTGAAGCTTTCTTT. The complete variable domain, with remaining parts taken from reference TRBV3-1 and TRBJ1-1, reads DTAVSQTPKYLVTQMGNDKSIKCEQNLGHDTMYWYKQDSKKFLKIMFSYNNKELIINETVPNRFSPKSPDKAHLNLHINSLELGDSAVYFCASSRQGTGGTEAFFGQGTRLTVV.

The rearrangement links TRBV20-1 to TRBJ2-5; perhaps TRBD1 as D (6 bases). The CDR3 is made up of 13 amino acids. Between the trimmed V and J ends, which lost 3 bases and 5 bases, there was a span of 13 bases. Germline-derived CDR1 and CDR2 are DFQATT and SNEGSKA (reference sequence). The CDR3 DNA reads TGCAGTGCTAGTAGACAGGTGAAGGAGACCCAGTACTTC. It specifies CSASRQVKETQYF.

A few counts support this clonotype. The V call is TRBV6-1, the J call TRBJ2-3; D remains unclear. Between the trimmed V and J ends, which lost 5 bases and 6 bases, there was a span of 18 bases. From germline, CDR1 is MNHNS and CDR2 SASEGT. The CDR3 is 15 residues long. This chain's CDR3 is CASSLTIPPGDTQYF. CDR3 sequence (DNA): TGTGCCAGCAGTCTTACAATCCCCCCCGGGGATACGCAGTATTTT.

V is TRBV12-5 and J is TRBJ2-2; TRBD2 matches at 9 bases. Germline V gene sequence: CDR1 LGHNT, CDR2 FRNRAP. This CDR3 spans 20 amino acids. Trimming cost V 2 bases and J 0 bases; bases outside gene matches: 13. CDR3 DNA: TGTGCTAGTGGTTTGACCAGATTTACGGGACTAGCAGCGAACACCGGGGAGCTGTTTTTT. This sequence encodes CASGLTRFTGLAANTGELFF.

The CDR3 coding sequence is TGTGCCAGCAGCCCCCACACGGGGTTGACCGGGGAGCTGTTTTTT. It yields the protein CASSPHTGLTGELFF. V is TRBV28 and J is TRBJ2-2, with D possibly being TRBD2 (5 bases). Germline V lookup: CDR1 MDHEN, CDR2 SYDVKM. The CDR3 consists of 15 residues. Trimming stripped 6 bases from V and 5 bases from J, with 16 bases between.

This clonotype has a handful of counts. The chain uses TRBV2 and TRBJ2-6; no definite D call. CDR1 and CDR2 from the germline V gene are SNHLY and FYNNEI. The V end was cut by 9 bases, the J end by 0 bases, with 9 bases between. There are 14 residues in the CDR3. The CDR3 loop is CARDGDSGANVLTF. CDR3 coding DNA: TGTGCCAGGGACGGCGACTCTGGGGCCAACGTCCTGACTTTC.

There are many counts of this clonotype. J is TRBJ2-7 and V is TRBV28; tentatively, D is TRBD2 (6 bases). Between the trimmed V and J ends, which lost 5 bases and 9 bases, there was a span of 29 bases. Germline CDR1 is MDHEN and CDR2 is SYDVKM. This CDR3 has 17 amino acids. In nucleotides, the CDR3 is TGTGCCAGCAGTCCCGGTCGGAGGGGAAGCGGGCATCCTCCGCAGTACTTC. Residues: CASSPGRRGSGHPPQYF.

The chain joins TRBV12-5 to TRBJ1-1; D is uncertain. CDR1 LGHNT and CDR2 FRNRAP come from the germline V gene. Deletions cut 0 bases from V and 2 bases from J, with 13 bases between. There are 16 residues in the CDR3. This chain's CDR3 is CASGLVRVERNTEAFF. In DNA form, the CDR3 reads TGTGCTAGTGGTTTGGTACGGGTGGAACGAAACACTGAAGCTTTCTTT.

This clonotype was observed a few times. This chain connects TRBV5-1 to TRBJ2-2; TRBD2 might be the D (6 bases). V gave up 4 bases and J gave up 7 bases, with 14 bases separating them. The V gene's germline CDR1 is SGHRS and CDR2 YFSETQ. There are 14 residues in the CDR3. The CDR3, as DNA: TGCGCCAGCAGCCCAGGGACTGAGGGCGGGGAGCTGTTTTTT. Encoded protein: CASSPGTEGGELFF.

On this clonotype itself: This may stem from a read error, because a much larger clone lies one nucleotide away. The CDR3: CGSRLGNQETQYF. The CDR3 nucleotides read TGTGGCAGCAGACTCGGGAACCAAGAGACCCAGTACTTC. The chain has TRBV12-3 or TRBV12-4 and TRBJ2-5; D may be TRBD2 (5 bases). The CDR3 spans 13 residues.

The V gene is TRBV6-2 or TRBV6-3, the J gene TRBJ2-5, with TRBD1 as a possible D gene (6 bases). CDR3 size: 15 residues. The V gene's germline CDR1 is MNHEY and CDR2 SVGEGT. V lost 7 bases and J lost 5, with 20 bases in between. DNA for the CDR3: TGTGCCAGCACCGCGGACAGCCTTCGTCGGGAGACCCAGTACTTC. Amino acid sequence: CASTADSLRRETQYF.

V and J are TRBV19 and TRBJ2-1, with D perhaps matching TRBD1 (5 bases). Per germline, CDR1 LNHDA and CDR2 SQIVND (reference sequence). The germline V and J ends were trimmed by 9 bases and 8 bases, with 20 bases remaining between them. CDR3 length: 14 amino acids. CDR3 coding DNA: TGTGCCAGCATGGGAACCGCAGGGTTCGATGAGCAGTTCTTC. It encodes CASMGTAGFDEQFF.

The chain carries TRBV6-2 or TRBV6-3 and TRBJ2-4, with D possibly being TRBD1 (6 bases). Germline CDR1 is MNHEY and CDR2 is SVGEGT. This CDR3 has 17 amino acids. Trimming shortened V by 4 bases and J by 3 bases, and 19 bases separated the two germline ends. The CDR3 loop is CASSSRERGLLKNIQYF. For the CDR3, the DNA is TGTGCCAGCAGTTCGAGGGAGAGGGGGTTGCTCAAAAACATTCAGTACTTC.

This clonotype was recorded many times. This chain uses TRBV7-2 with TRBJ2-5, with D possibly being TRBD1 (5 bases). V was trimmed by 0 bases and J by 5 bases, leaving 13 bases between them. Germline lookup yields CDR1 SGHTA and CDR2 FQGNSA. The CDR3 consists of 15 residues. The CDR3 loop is CASSLAQGAWETQYF. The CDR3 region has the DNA TGTGCCAGCAGCTTAGCGCAAGGGGCGTGGGAGACCCAGTACTTC.

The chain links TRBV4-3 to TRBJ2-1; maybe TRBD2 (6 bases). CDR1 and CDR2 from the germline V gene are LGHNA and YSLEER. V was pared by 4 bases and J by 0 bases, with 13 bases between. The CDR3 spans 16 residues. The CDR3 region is CASSPRGGGSYNEQFF. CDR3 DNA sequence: TGCGCCAGCAGCCCTCGGGGAGGAGGCTCCTACAATGAGCAGTTCTTC.